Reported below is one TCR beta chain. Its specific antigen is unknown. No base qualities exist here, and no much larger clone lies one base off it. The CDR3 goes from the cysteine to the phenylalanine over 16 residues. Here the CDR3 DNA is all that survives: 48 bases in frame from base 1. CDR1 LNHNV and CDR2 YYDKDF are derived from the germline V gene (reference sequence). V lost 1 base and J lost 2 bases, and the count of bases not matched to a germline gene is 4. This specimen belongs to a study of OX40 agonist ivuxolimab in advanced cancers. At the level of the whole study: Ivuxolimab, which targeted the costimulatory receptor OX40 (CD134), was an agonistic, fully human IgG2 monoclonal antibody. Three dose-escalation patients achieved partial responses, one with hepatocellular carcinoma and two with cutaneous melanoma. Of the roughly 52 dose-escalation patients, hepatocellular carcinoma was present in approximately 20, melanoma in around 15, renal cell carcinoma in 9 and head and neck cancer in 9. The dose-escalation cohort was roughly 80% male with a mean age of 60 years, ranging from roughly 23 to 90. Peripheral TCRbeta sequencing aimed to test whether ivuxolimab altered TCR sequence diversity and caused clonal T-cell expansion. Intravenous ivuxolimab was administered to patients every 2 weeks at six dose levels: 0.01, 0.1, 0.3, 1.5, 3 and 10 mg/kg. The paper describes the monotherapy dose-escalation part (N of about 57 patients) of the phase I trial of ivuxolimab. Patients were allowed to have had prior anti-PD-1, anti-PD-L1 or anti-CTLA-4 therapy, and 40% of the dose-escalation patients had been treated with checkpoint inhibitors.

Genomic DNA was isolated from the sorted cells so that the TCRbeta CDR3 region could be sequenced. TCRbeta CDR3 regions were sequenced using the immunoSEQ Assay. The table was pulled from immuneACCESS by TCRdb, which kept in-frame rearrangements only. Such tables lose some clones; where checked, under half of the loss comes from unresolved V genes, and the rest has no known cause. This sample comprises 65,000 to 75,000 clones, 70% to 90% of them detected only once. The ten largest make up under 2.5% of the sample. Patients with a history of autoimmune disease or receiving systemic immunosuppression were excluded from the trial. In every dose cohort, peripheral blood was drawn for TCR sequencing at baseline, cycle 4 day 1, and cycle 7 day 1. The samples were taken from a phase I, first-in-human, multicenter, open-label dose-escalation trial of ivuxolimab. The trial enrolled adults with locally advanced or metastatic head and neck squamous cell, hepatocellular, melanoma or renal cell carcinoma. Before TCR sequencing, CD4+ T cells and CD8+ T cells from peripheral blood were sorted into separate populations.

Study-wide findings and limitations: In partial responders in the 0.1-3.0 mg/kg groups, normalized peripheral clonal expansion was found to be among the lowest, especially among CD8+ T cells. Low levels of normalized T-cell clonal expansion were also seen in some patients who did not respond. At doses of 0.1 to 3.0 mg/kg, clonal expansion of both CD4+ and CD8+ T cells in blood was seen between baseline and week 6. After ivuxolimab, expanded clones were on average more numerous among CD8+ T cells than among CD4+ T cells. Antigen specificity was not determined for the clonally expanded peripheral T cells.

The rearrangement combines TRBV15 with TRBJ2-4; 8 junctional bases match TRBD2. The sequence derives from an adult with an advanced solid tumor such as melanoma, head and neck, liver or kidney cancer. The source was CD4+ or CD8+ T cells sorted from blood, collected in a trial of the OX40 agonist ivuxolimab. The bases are TGTGCCACCAGCAGAGTAAGCGGGGGCTCCAAAAACATTCAGTACTTC. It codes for CATSRVSGGSKNIQYF. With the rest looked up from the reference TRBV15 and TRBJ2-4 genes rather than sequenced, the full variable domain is DAMVIQNPRYQVTQFGKPVTLSCSQTLNHNVMYWYQQKSSQAPKLLFHYYDKDFNNEADTPDNFQSRRPNTSFCFLDIRSPGLGDTAMYLCATSRVSGGSKNIQYFGAGTRLSVL.